The clone carrying this TCR beta chain was picked up a small number of times. Its matching antigen is unknown. The sample belongs to a study of shared clonotypes between healthy human individuals. This table comes from immunoSEQ multiplex PCR, and its TCRdb copy is limited to in-frame clones, with some not included. The table lists some 1 million clones, approximately 68% of them singletons. Trimming removed 1 base from V and 1 base from J; junction bases left unmatched: 0. There are 15 residues in the CDR3. Germline loops: CDR1 SGHRS, CDR2 YFSETQ. Study results and caveats: Rarefaction showed that sequencing of sorted subsets was incomplete (despite large depth).

This sequence originates from a man younger than 30 in good health. The sequenced sample consisted of memory CD4+ T cells sorted from blood. The subset denotes: CD45RA-negative fraction. The V and J genes are TRBV5-1 and TRBJ2-4, with TRBD2 matching 9 bases. CDR3 region: CASSLTSGAKNIQYF. The CDR3 DNA is TGCGCCAGCAGCTTGACTAGCGGGGCCAAAAACATTCAGTACTTC.